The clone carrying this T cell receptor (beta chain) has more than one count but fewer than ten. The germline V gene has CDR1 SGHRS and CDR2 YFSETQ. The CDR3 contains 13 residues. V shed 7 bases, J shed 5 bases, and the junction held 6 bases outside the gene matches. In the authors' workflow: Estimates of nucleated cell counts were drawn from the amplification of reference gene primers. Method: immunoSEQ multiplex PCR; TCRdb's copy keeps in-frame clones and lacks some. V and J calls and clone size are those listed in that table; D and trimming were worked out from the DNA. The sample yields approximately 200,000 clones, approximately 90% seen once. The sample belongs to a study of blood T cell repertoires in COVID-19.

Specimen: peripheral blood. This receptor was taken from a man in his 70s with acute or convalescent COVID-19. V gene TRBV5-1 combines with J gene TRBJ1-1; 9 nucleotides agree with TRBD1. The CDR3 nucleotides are TGCGCCAGCCAAGGACAGGGGAGAACTGAAGCTTTCTTT. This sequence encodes CASQGQGRTEAFF.